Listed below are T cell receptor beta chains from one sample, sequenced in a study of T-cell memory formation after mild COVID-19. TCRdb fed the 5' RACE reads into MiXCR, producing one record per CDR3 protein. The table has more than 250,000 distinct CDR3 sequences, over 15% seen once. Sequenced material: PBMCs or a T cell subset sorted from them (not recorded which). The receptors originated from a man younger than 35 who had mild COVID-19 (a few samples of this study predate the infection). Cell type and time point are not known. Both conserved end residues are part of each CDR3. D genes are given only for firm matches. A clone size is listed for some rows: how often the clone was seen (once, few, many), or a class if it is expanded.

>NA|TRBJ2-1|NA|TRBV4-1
TGCGCCAGCAGCCAAGATTCGGGGCGGGCCAGCTCCTACAATGAGCAGTTCTTC
CASSQDSGRASSYNEQFF
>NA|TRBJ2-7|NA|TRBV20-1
TGCAGTGCTAGAGACACCAGTTTATCCTACGAGCAGTACTTC
CSARDTSLSYEQYF
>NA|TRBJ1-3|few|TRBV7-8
TGTGCCAGCAGCTTAATCATTCATGGGGGTGGAAACACCATATATTTT
CASSLIIHGGGNTIYF
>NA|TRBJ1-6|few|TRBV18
TGTGCCAGCTCAGATGGGAGCTCCGAATATTCACCCCTCCACTTT
CASSDGSSEYSPLHF
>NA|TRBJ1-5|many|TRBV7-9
TGTGCCAGCAGCCCAGTAAGACAGCCCCAGCATTTT
CASSPVRQPQHF
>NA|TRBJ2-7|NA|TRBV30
TGTGCCTGGAGTATGGTCTACGAGCAGTACTTC
CAWSMVYEQYF
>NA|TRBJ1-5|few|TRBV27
TGTGCCAGCAGTTTAAAGAGGGGGGGTCAGCCCCAGCATTTT
CASSLKRGGQPQHF
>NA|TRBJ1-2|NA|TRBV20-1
TGCAGTGCTAGAAAAGGGGAAAACTATGGCTACACCTTC
CSARKGENYGYTF
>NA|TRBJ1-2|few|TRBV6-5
TGTGCCAGCAGTTTTCTGGGCAGGAGGCTCGGCTACACCTTC
CASSFLGRRLGYTF
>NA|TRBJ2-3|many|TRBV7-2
TGTGCCAGCAACCCCCAGCCCACGACGCGCCGCACAGATACGCAGTATTTT
CASNPQPTTRRTDTQYF
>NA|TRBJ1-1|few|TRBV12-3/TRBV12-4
TGTGCCAGCAGTCCGGGGGGGTTTAGCACTGAAGCTTTCTTT
CASSPGGFSTEAFF
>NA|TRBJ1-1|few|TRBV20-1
TGCAGTGCTAGATGGGGCCCGGGAGGGACTGAAGCTTTCTTT
CSARWGPGGTEAFF
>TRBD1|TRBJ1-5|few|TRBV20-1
TGCAGTGCTCGATCAGATCAGGGGGCGCTTCAGCCCCAGCATTTT
CSARSDQGALQPQHF
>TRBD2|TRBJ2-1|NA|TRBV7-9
TGTGCCAGCAGGTCCGGGACTAGCGGGGAGAATGAGCAGTTCTTC
CASRSGTSGENEQFF
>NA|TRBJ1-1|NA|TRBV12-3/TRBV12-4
TGTGCCAGCAGTTTAGTCAGTGTACCCACTGAAGCTTTCTTT
CASSLVSVPTEAFF
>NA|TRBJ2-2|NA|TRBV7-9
TGTGCCAGCAGCTTCGGTCTCACCGGGGAGCTGTTTTTT
CASSFGLTGELFF
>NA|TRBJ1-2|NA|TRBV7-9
TGTGCCAGCAGCGACTTTGAACTATCGATCTATGGCTACACCTTC
CASSDFELSIYGYTF
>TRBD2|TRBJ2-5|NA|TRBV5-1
TGCGCCAGCAGCTTCGGGGCTAGCGGGGGGGAAGAGACCCAGTACTTC
CASSFGASGGEETQYF
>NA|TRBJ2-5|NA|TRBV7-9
TGTGCCAGCAGCCCTGCTCCCGTAGAGACCCAGTACTTC
CASSPAPVETQYF
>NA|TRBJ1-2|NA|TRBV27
TGTGCCAGCCGATCCCAAGGGGGCTACACCTTC
CASRSQGGYTF
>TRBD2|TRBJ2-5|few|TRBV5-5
TGTGCCAGCAGCTTGGTCCCCGGCTGGCGGGGGGGCCAAGAGACCCAGTACTTC
CASSLVPGWRGGQETQYF
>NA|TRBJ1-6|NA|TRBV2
TGTGCCACCAGGAACAATTCACCCCTCCACTTT
CATRNNSPLHF
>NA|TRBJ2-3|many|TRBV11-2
TGTGCCAGCAGCTTAGTCCGGGGGTCAGAAACAGATACGCAGTATTTT
CASSLVRGSETDTQYF
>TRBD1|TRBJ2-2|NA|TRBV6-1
TGTGCCAGGACCTTGGGACAGGGGTGGAACGGGGAGCTGTTTTTT
CARTLGQGWNGELFF
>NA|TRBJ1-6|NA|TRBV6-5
TGTGCCAGCAGTTCAACGACATTCGGTAATTCACCCCTCCACTTT
CASSSTTFGNSPLHF
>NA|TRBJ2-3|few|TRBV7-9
TGTGCCAGCAGCTTAGATGTTCCAGATACGCAGTATTTT
CASSLDVPDTQYF
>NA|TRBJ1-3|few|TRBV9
TGTGCCAGCAGTCAGTATGCCCTGGACTCTGGAAACACCATATATTTT
CASSQYALDSGNTIYF
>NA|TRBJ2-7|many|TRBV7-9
TGTGCCAGCAGCCGTGGGACTTCCTACGAGCAGTACTTC
CASSRGTSYEQYF
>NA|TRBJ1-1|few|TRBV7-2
TGTGCCAGCAGCCCGGGGGGGAGCACTGAAGCTTTCTTT
CASSPGGSTEAFF
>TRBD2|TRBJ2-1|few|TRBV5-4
TGTGCCAGCAGCGGGACTAGTATGTATGAGCAGTTCTTC
CASSGTSMYEQFF
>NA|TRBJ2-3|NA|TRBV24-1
TGTGCCACCAGTGATGGGACGGGACTGGCCACAGATACGCAGTATTTT
CATSDGTGLATDTQYF
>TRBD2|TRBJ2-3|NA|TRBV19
TGTGCCAGTACCGGGACTAGCGAACCAGATACGCAGTATTTT
CASTGTSEPDTQYF
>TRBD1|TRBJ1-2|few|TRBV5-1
TGCGCCAGCAGCAGGCCGGGACAGAACTATGGCTACACCTTC
CASSRPGQNYGYTF
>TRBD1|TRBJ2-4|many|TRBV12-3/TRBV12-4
TGTGCCAGCAGTACTACTCAGACAGGGGTCAACATTCAGTACTTC
CASSTTQTGVNIQYF
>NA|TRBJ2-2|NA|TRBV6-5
TGTGCCAGCAGTTCTGCCTCTGTGGGCGGGGAGCTGTTTTTT
CASSSASVGGELFF
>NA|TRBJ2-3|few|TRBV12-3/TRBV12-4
TGTGCCAGCGGCAGACAGACAGATACGCAGTATTTT
CASGRQTDTQYF
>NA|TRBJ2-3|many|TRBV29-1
TGCAGCGTTTATTCTCCGGGACACTCCACAGATACGCAGTATTTT
CSVYSPGHSTDTQYF
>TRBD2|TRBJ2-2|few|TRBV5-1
TGCGCCAGCACTAGCGGGGTCGTCACCGGGGAGCTGTTTTTT
CASTSGVVTGELFF
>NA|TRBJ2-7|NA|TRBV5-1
TGCGCCAGCAGCTCCGCCGCTAGCTCCTACGAGCAGTACTTC
CASSSAASSYEQYF
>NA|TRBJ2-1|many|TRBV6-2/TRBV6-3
TGTGCCAGCAGTTACTCGACGGAGCCAAACAATGAGCAGTTCTTC
CASSYSTEPNNEQFF
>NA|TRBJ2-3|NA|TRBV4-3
TGCGCCAGCAGCCCGACTAGAACAGATACGCAGTATTTT
CASSPTRTDTQYF
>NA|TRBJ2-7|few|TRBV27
TGTGCCAGCAGTTTATCGAAATGGAACGAGCAGTACTTC
CASSLSKWNEQYF
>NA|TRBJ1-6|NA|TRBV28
TGTGCCAGCACCCCGAGGGCCTATAATTCACCCCTCCACTTT
CASTPRAYNSPLHF
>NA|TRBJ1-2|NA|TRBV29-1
TGCAGCGTTGGCGATGGCAGGGGTCAAAGCAACTATGGCTACACCTTC
CSVGDGRGQSNYGYTF
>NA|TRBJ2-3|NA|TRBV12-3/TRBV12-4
TGTGCCAGCAGGATATTAAGGATCCCTACGCAGTATTTT
CASRILRIPTQYF
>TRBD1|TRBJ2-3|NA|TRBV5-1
TGCGCCAGCAGCGTGGGGGACAGCACTCTAACAGATACGCAGTATTTT
CASSVGDSTLTDTQYF
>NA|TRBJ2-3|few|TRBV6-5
TGTGCCAGCAGTTATGGCCGCCCGGTCACAGATACGCAGTATTTT
CASSYGRPVTDTQYF
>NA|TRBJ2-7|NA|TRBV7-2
TGTGCCAGCGTTCCGGCAGCATCGCTAAACGAGCAGTACTTC
CASVPAASLNEQYF
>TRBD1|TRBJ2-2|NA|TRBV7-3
TGTGCCAGCAGCCCTCCCGGGACAGCGACCGGGGAGCTGTTTTTT
CASSPPGTATGELFF
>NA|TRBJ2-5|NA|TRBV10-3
TGTGCCATCAAAAGGGAACAAGAGACCCAGTACTTC
CAIKREQETQYF
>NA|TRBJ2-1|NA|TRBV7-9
TGTGCCAGCAGCCGCCCGGGACCCTCTTACAATGAGCAGTTCTTC
CASSRPGPSYNEQFF
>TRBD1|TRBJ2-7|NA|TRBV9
TGTGCCAGCAGCAAGTTGGACAGGTCGTACGAGCAGTACTTC
CASSKLDRSYEQYF
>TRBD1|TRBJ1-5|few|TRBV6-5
TGTGCCAGCAGCGCCACAGGGGTGAGTCAGCCCCAGCATTTT
CASSATGVSQPQHF
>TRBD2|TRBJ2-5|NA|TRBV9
TGTGCCAGCAGCGTTTGGACTAGCGGGGGGATCGAGACCCAGTACTTC
CASSVWTSGGIETQYF
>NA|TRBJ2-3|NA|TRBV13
TGTGCCAGCAGCCCGGCACGGGCCTGGGGTACGCAGTATTTT
CASSPARAWGTQYF